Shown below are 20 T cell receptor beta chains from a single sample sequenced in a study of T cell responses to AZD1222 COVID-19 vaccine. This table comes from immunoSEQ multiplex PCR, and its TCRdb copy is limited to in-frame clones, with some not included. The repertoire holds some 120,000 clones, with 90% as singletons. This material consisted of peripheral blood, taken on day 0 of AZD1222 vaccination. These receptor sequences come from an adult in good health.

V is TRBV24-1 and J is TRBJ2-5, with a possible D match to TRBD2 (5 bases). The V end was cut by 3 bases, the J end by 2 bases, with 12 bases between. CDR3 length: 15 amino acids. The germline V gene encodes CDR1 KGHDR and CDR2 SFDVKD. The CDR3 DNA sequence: TGTGCCACCAGTGATCGGCCCCGAGGGCAAGAGACCCAGTACTTC. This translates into CATSDRPRGQETQYF.

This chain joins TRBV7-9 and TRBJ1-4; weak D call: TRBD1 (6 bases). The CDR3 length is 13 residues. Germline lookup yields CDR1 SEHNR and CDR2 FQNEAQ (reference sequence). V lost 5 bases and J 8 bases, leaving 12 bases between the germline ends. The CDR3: CASSPGGLEKLFF. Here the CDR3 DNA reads TGTGCCAGCAGCCCCGGGGGGCTAGAAAAACTGTTTTTT.

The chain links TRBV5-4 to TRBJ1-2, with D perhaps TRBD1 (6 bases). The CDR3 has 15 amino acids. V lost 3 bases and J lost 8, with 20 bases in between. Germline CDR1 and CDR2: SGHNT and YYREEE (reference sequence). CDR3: CASSSSWGGGNGYTF. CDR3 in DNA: TGTGCCAGCAGCTCCTCGTGGGGGGGCGGTAACGGCTACACCTTC.

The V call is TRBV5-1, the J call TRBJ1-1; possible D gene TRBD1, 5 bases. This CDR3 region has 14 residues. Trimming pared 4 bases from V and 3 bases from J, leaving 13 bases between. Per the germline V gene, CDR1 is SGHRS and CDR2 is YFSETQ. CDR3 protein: CASSATAGDTEAFF. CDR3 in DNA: TGCGCCAGCAGCGCGACTGCGGGGGACACTGAAGCTTTCTTT.

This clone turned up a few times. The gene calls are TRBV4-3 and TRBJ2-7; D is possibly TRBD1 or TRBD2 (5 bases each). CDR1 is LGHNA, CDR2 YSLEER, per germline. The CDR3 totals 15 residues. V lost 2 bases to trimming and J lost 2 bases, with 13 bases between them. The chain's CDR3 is CASSQLGTSTYEQYF. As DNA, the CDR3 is TGCGCCAGCAGCCAACTTGGGACGTCTACCTACGAGCAGTACTTC.

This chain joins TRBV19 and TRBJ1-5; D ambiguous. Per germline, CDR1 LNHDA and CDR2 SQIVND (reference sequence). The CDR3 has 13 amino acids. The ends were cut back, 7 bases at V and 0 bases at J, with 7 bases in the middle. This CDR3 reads CASNQVSNQPQHF. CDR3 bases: TGTGCCAGTAACCAGGTTAGCAATCAGCCCCAGCATTTT.

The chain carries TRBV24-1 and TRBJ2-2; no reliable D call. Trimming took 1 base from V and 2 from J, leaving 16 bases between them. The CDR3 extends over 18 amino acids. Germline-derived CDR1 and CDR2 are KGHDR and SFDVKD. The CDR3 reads CATSDFPPPGENTGELFF. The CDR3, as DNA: TGTGCCACCAGTGATTTCCCCCCCCCGGGCGAAAACACCGGGGAGCTGTTTTTT.

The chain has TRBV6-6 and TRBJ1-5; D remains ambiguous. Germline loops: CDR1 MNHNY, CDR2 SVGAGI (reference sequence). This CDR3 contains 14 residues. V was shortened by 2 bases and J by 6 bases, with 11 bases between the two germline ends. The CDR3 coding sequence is TGTGCCAGCAGTTACATGACACTACCTCAGCCCCAGCATTTT. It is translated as CASSYMTLPQPQHF.

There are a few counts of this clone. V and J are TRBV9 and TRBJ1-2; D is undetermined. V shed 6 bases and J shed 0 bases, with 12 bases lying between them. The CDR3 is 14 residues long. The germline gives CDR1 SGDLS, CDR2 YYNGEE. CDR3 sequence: CASTKEGANYGYTF. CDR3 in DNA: TGTGCCAGCACGAAGGAGGGTGCTAACTATGGCTACACCTTC.

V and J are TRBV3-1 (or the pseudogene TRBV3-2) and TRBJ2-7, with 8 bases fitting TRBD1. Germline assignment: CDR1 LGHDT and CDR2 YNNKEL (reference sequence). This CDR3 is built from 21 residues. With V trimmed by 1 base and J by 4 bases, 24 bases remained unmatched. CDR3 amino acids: CASSQGSFFVTSGQATYEQYF. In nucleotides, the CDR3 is TGTGCCAGCAGCCAAGGCTCGTTTTTCGTTACCTCGGGACAGGCAACATACGAGCAGTACTTC.

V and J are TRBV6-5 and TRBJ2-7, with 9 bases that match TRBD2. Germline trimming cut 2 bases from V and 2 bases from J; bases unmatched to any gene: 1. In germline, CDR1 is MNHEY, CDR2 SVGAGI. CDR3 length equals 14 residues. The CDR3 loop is CASSYLAGPYEQYF. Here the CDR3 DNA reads TGTGCCAGCAGTTACCTAGCGGGACCCTACGAGCAGTACTTC.

CDR3 nucleotide sequence: TGTGCCAGCACCAAGGAACAGGGGCGCGGCTACACCTTC. Translation gives CASTKEQGRGYTF. The chain employs TRBV28 and TRBJ1-2, with TRBD1 matching 7 bases. There are 13 residues in the CDR3. V dropped 7 bases and J dropped 8; count of bases not matched to a gene: 10. Looked up from germline, CDR1 is MDHEN and CDR2 is SYDVKM.

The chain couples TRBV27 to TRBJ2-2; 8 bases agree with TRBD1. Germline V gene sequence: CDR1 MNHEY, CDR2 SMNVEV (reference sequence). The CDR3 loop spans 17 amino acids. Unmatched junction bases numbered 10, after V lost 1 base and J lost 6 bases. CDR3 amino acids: CASSLLWSGGFAGELFF. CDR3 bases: TGTGCCAGCAGTTTATTGTGGTCAGGGGGCTTTGCCGGGGAGCTGTTTTTT.

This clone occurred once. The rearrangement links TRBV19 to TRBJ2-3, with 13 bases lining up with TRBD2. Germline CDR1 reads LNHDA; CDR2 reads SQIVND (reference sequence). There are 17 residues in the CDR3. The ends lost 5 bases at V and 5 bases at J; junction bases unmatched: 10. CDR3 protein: CASSPRTSGSWVDTQYF. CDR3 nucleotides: TGTGCCAGTAGTCCCCGGACTAGCGGGAGCTGGGTAGATACGCAGTATTTT.

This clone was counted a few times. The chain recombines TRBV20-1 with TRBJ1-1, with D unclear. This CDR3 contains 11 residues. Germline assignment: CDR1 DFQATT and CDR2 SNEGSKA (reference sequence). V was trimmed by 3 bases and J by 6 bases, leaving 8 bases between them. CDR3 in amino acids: CSASGHSEAFF. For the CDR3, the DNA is TGCAGTGCTAGCGGTCACTCTGAAGCTTTCTTT.

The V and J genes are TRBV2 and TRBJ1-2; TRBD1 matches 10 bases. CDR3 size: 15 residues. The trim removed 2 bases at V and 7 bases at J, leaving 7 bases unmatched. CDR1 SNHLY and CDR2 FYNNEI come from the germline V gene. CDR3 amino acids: CASSEWGTGDSGYTF. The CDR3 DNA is TGTGCCAGCAGTGAATGGGGGACAGGGGACTCTGGCTACACCTTC. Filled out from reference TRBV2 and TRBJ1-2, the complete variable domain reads EPEVTQTPSHQVTQMGQEVILRCVPISNHLYFYWYRQILGQKVEFLVSFYNNEISEKSEIFDDQFSVERPDGSNFTLKIRSTKLEDSAMYFCASSEWGTGDSGYTFGSGTRLTVV.

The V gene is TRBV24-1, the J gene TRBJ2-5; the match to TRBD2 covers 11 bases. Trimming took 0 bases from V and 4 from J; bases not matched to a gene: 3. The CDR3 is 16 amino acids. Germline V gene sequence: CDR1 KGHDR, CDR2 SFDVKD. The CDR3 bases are TGTGCCACCAGTGATTTGGGGCTAGCGGGAGGAGAGACCCAGTACTTC. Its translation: CATSDLGLAGGETQYF.

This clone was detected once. CDR3 sequence (DNA): TGTGCCAGCAGCCCTGTCCGGGACAGGGAAGGGAGGTATGGCTACACCTTC. Translation gives CASSPVRDREGRYGYTF. The V gene is TRBV6-2 or TRBV6-3, the J gene TRBJ1-2, with 9 bases matching TRBD1. The V gene's germline CDR1 is MNHEY and CDR2 SVGEGT. The CDR3 consists of 17 residues. The V gene end was trimmed by 6 bases and the J gene end by 5 bases; junction bases not matched to a gene: 16.

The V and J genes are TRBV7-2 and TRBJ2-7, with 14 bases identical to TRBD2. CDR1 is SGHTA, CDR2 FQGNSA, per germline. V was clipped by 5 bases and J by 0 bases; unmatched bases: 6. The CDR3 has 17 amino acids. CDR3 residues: CASSPWTSGRNSYEQYF. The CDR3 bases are TGTGCCAGCAGCCCGTGGACTAGCGGGAGGAACTCCTACGAGCAGTACTTC.

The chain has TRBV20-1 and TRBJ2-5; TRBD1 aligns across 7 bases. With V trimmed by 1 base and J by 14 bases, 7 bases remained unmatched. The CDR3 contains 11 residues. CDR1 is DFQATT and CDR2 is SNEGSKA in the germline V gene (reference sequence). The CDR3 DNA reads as TGCAGTGCTAGAGTTGGGACAGCCAACTACTTC. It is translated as CSARVGTANYF.